This TCR beta chain was documented in a study of beta chain features in type 1 diabetes. Study-level information: No age, gender or cell yield differences were seen between patients and healthy donors.

CD4+ naive, central memory, regulatory and stem cell-like memory cells were sorted via CD45RO/CCR7/CD25/CD127/CD95/CD27. The germline V gene has CDR1 MNHEY and CDR2 SMNVEV (reference sequence). With 5 bases clipped from V and 3 bases from J, the junction kept 7 bases outside the gene matches. The CDR3 spans 15 residues. Every isolated RNA sample was fully reverse transcribed, so sequencing captured expressed TCRB transcripts. Only in-frame clones appear in the TCRdb table, and some are missing; sequencing was by immunoSEQ multiplex PCR. This sample yields hundreds of thousands of clones, of which about 15% are seen a single time; less than 0.02% belongs to the top ten. Notes on this clone: Its target is unknown.

General study points: Shorter templates may be favored by PCR, equally so in patients and controls. There was a moderate but significant shortening of TCRB CDR3s in all four CD4+ subsets of Type 1 diabetes patients. Any HLA type influence on TCRB rearrangement was left unresolved here.

This chain joins TRBV27 and TRBJ2-7; TRBD2 aligns across 10 bases. This clonotype was sampled from a young man with type 1 diabetes. What was sequenced was naive CD4+ T cells from blood. The CDR3 sequence: CASSPTSGAFYEQYF. The DNA of the CDR3 is TGTGCCAGCAGTCCCACTAGCGGGGCATTCTACGAGCAGTACTTC.